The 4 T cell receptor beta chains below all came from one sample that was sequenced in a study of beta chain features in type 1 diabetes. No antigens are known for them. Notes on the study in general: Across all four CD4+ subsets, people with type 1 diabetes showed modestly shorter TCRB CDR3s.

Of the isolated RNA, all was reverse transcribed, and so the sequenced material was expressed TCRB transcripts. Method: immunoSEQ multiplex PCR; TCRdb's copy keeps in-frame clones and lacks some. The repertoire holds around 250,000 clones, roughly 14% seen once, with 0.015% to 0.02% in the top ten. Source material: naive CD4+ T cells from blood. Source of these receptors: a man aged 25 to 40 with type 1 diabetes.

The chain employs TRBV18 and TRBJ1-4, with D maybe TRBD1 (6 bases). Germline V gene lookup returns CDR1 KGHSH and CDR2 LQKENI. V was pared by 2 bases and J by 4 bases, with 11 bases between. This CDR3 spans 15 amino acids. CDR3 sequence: CASSPTQGLNEKLFF. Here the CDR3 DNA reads TGTGCCAGCTCACCAACCCAGGGGCTTAATGAAAAACTGTTTTTT.

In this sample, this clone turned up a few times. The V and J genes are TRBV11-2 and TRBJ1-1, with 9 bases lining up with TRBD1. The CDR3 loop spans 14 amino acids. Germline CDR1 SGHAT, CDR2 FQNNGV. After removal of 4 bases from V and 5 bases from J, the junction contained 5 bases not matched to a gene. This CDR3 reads CASSSQGALTEAFF. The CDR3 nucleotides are TGTGCCAGCAGCTCACAGGGGGCGCTTACTGAAGCTTTCTTT. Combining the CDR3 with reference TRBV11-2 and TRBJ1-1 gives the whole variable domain EAGVAQSPRYKIIEKRQSVAFWCNPISGHATLYWYQQILGQGPKLLIQFQNNGVVDDSQLPKDRFSAERLKGVDSTLKIQPAKLEDSAVYLCASSSQGALTEAFFGQGTRLTVV.

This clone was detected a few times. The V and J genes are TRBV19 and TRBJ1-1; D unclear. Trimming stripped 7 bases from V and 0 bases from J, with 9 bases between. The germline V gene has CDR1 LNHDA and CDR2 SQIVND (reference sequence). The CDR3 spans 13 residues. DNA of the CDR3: TGTGCCAGTATCGGGAGCCTGAACACTGAAGCTTTCTTT. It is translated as CASIGSLNTEAFF.

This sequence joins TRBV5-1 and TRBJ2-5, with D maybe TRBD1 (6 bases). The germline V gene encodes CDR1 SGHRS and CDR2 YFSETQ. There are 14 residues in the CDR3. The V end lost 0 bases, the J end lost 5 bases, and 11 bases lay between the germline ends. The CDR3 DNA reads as TGCGCCAGCAGCTTGGCCAGTAGGGGGGAGACCCAGTACTTC. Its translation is CASSLASRGETQYF.